This record concerns one T cell receptor beta chain sequence. Its target is unknown. The CDR3 extends over 12 amino acids. V gave up 8 bases and J gave up 5 bases, with 13 bases separating them. CDR1 is GTSNPN, CDR2 SVGIG, per germline (reference sequence). PCR primers comprised 60 Vbeta and 13 Jbeta primers. Measured with immunoSEQ multiplex PCR; TCRdb has only the in-frame clones, and not every one. The data show around 210,000 clones, roughly 78% seen once. The source of the sample is a study of cytomegalovirus exposure and HLA in healthy donors. Study-level findings and limits: In all likelihood, a cluster of highly shared sequence variants was a sequencing artifact. In a later analysis, common viral pathogens appeared linked to several of the most significant clusters. Earlier results showed most TCR beta V segments being productive about 87% or about 30% of the time. An ancestry cluster, one associated with Asian ancestry, reportedly showed fewer N-insertions than the 666-donor mean in a later analysis.

The origin of this receptor is a boy younger than 18 in good health and CMV-seronegative. The gene calls are TRBV30 and TRBJ1-3; maybe TRBD1 (5 bases). The sequencing input was PBMCs. The CDR3 bases are TGTGCCGGGGGGGTAGGCCGAAACACCATATATTTT. Translation gives CAGGVGRNTIYF.